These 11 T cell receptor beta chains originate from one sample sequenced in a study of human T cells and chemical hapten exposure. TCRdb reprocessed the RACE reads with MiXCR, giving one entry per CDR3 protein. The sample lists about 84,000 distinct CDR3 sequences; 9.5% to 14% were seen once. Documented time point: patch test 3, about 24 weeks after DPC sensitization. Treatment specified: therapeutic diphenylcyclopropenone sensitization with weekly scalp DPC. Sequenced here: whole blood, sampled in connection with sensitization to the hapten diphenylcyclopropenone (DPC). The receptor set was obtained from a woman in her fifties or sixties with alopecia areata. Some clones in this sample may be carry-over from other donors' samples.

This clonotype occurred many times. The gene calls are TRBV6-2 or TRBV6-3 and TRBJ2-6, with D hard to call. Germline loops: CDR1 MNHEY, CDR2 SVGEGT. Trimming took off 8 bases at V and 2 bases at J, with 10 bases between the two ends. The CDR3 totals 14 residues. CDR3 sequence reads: CASARPPGANVLTF. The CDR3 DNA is TGTGCCAGCGCTAGGCCGCCTGGGGCCAACGTCCTGACTTTC.

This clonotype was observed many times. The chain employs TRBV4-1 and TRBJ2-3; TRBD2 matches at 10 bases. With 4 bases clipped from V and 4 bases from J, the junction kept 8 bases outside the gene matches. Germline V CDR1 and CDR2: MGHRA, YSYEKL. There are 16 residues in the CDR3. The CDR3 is CASSRESGRVPDTQYF. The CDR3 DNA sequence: TGCGCCAGCAGCCGAGAAAGCGGGAGGGTCCCAGATACGCAGTATTTT.

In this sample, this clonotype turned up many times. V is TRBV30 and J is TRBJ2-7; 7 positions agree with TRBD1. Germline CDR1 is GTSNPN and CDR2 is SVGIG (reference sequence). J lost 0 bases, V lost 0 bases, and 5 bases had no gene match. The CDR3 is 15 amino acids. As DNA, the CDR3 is TGTGCCTGGAGTGTTCCAGGGGGACCCTCCTACGAGCAGTACTTC. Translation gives CAWSVPGGPSYEQYF.

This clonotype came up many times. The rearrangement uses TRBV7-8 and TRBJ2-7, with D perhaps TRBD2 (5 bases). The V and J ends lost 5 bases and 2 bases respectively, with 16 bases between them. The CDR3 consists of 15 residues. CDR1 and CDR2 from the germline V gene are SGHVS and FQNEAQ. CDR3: CASSVGTRGPYEQYF. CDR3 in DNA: TGTGCCAGCAGCGTAGGAACTAGAGGGCCCTACGAGCAGTACTTC.

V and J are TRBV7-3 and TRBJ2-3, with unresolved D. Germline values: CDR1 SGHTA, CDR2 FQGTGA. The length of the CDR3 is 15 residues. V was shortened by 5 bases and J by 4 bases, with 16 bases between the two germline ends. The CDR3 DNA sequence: TGTGCCAGCAGCCCCACCAGTTTACCGGCAGATACGCAGTATTTT. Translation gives CASSPTSLPADTQYF.

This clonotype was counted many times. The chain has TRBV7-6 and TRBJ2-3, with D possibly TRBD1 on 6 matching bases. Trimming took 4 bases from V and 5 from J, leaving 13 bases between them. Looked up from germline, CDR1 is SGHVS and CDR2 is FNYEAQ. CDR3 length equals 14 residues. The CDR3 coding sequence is TGTGCCAGCAGCTCCCCTACAGGGATAGATACGCAGTATTTT. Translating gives CASSSPTGIDTQYF.

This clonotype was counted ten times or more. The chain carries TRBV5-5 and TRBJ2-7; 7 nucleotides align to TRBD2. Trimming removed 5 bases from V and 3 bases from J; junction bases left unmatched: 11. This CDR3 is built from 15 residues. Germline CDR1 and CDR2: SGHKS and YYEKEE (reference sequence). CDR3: CASSLAASGIYEQYF. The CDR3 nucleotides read TGTGCCAGCAGTCTGGCGGCTAGCGGAATCTACGAGCAGTACTTC.

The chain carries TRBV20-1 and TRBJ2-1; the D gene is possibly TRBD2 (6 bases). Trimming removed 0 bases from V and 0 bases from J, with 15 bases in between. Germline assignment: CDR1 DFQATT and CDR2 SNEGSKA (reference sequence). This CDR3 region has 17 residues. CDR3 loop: CSARDRGGVSSYNEQFF. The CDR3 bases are TGCAGTGCTAGAGATAGGGGCGGGGTAAGCTCCTACAATGAGCAGTTCTTC.

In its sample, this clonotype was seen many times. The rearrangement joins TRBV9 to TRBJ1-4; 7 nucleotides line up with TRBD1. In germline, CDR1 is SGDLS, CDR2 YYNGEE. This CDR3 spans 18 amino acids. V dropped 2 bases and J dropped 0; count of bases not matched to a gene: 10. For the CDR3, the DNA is TGTGCCAGCAGCGTCGGGACAGTCACACGAACAACTAATGAAAAACTGTTTTTT. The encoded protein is CASSVGTVTRTTNEKLFF.

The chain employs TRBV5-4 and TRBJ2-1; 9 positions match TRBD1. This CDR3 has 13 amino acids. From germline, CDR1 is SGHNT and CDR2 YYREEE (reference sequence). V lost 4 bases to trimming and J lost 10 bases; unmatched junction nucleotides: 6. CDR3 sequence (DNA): TGTGCCAGCAGCCAGGGGACAGGGAAGGAGCAGTTCTTC. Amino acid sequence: CASSQGTGKEQFF.

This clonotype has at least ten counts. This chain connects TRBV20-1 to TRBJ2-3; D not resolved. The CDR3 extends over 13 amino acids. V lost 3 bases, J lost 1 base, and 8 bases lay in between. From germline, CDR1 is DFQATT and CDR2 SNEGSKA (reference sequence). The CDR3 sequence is CSARRTGTDTQYF. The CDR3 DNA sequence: TGCAGTGCTAGGCGGACCGGCACAGATACGCAGTATTTT.